This paragraph covers one T cell receptor (beta chain) sequence. Antigen specificity is unknown. The sample originates from a study of OX40 agonist ivuxolimab in advanced cancers. On the study more broadly: Participants could have had prior anti-PD-1, anti-PD-L1 or anti-CTLA-4 therapy, and approximately 40% had some.

Study-wide results and limits: More expanded clones were found, on average, in CD8+ than in CD4+ T cells.

Generated by immunoSEQ multiplex PCR, the TCRdb table keeps only in-frame clones and is missing some. Of approximately 92,000 clones listed, approximately 94% are singletons. This receptor was taken from an adult with an advanced solid tumor such as melanoma, head and neck, liver or kidney cancer. The sequenced sample was CD4+ or CD8+ T cells sorted from blood, obtained in a trial of the OX40 agonist ivuxolimab.

Here the CDR3 reads CASMGGYGRAEQYF. CDR3 coding DNA: TGTGCCAGCATGGGGGGATACGGGAGGGCCGAGCAGTACTTC. This chain joins TRBV28 and TRBJ2-7; 8 nucleotides line up with TRBD2. The germline V gene has CDR1 MDHEN and CDR2 SYDVKM. The CDR3 has 14 residues. J was trimmed by 6 bases and V by 7 bases; bases with no gene match: 11.